This T cell receptor beta chain emerged from a study of OX40 agonist ivuxolimab in advanced cancers. Turning to the study itself: Enrolled patients in dose escalation had cancers that were hepatocellular carcinoma, melanoma, renal cell or head and neck cancer.

Clones were sequenced by immunoSEQ multiplex PCR, and TCRdb holds only the in-frame ones, with some missing. The profile shows 40,000 or so clones, roughly 80% of them singletons. Germline V CDR1 and CDR2: MNHEY, SMNVEV (reference sequence). Trimming left V 2 bases short and J 7 bases short, with 18 bases between. The CDR3 is 16 residues long. On this clone: Its specificity is not known.

Anyone with autoimmune disease history or systemic immunosuppression was excluded. Points from the study as a whole: The authors did not determine the antigen specificity of the expanded peripheral T cells. Both CD4+ and CD8+ T cell populations in blood had undergone clonal expansion by week 6 at 0.1 to 3.0 mg/kg.

The specimen was CD4+ or CD8+ T cells sorted from blood, collected in a trial of the OX40 agonist ivuxolimab. The clonotype comes from an adult with an advanced solid tumor such as melanoma, head and neck, liver or kidney cancer. The V call is TRBV27, the J call TRBJ1-5; D perhaps matches TRBD1 (5 bases). In DNA form, the CDR3 reads TGTGCCAGCAGTTTAGGAGTCGGGGTGGGGGTGCAGCCCCAGCATTTT. This gives the protein CASSLGVGVGVQPQHF.